Listed below are T cell receptor beta chains from one sample, sequenced in a study of blood T cell repertoires in COVID-19. Using immunoSEQ multiplex PCR, the repertoire was profiled, and TCRdb retains in-frame clones only, with some absent. Among around 130,000 clones listed, less than 90% were seen once. The sample was peripheral blood. These receptors all come from a man aged 30-40 years with COVID-19, enrolled during active disease. CDR3s include the opening cysteine and the closing phenylalanine or tryptophan. Each record gives: clone size, D gene, V gene, J gene, CDR3 protein. D genes are given only for firm matches. Clone sizes are given selectively: once, few, many, or a class where the clone is expanded.

>-|TRBD1|TRBV25-1|TRBJ1-2
CASRGTGAYYGYTF
>-|-|TRBV28|TRBJ1-5
CASTIRDKGYQPQHF
>-|-|TRBV19|TRBJ1-1
CASRRAGAQVTEAFF
>-|-|TRBV19|TRBJ2-1
CASTPGRFSYNEQFF
>-|-|TRBV14|TRBJ2-6
CASSHLDSSGANVLTF
>few|-|TRBV3-1/TRBV3-2|TRBJ2-3
CASSPVHGQGRADTQYF
>-|-|TRBV10-2|TRBJ2-5
CASSESWGQGETQYF
>-|-|TRBV2|TRBJ1-3
CASSRRAGGSGNTIYF
>-|-|TRBV5-1|TRBJ1-1
CASSLKGLQGLMNTEAFF
>-|-|TRBV19|TRBJ1-1
CASKQGRSENTEAFF